This T cell receptor beta chain comes out of a study of shared clonotypes between healthy human individuals (dated by TCRdb to the early 2020s). Regarding the research as a whole: The cohort included three men and two women between 18 and 49 years of age. To estimate repertoire size and how much clonotype sharing occurs between individuals, the study deeply sequenced the blood TCR repertoires of about five healthy adults. Per donor, three plates each were used for CD4 naive and CD4 memory, two for CD8 naive, and one for CD8 memory. To increase sequencing depth and limit assay-specific biases, different laboratories used diverse techniques to prepare libraries and sequence TCR repertoires. Between about 0.94 and 8.9 billion PBMCs per donor were obtained by leukapheresis.

Notes on this clone: No cognate antigen has been identified for it. Base quality data are lacking; no much larger clone is found one base away.

CDR1 and CDR2 were assigned from the germline V gene (reference sequence) as LNHDA and SQIVND. V is cut by 4 bases and J by 5 bases, and the space between the germline ends is 11 bases. The CDR3 measures 13 amino acids from cysteine to phenylalanine. Only the CDR3 part of the read is kept: 39 bases, read in frame from the first base. Using the deep immunoSEQ assay, TCR CDR3 regions were amplified from genomic DNA by multiplex PCR. For each cell subset, the extracted genomic DNA was distributed evenly across all wells of several immunoSEQ 96-well plates, and each plate served as one replicate. For sorted subsets, each replicate PCR was loaded with about 200 ng genomic DNA, equivalent to 30,000 to 35,000 T cell genomes. Purified libraries were quantified with a Qubit 3.0 fluorometer, sized on a Bioanalyzer 2100, and re-quantified with the KAPA Library Quantification kit. Every immunoSEQ 96-well plate was sequenced on a separate single-read 150-cycle Illumina NextSeq 550 flow cell. In the paper's pipeline: The immunoSEQ output contained only junctional sequences without quality scores, so filtering could not match that applied to full-length reads. Sequences were annotated with PyIR, a Python wrapper for IgBLAST v1.9, and V/J genes and CDR3 were assigned using IMGT germline references. Any read was removed if the V/J assignment was weak (E-value above 1e-6), the CDR3 was missing, or the read contained stop codons, out-of-frame junctions, or ambiguous translated residues. V3J clonotypes were defined as sequences sharing an identical inferred V gene, J gene, and CDR3 amino acid sequence. To compute the percentage overlap between repertoires, the number of shared unique clonotypes was divided by the size of the smaller repertoire. Repertoire richness was assessed with RTK rarefaction, the Chao1 estimator, and Recon v2.1 estimates of unobserved clonotypes. Generation probabilities were computed with OLGA for all TCRbeta clonotypes obtained by the gDNA method from a few donors. Drawn from immuneACCESS, this table holds only the in-frame rearrangements with V and J called that TCRdb kept. Clones are partly lost; checked studies trace under half to an unresolved V gene and leave the rest unexplained. The V and J calls and the clone size are those of that table, but D and trimming were determined from the DNA. Recorded for this sample are roughly 2,000,000 clones; just over 90% of them occurred a single time. The ten top clones hold 1.5% to 2% of the sample.

CD8 naive samples were CD45RO-negative cells positively selected for CCR7, giving a CD45RA+CCR7+ population that excluded TemRA cells. Donors were healthy HIV-negative adults with no recently reported acute infections or vaccinations. Every donor was a Caucasian adult residing in Nashville, Tennessee, USA. Blood was collected by leukapheresis, and PBMCs were isolated by Ficoll-Histopaque density gradient centrifugation and then cryopreserved in liquid nitrogen vapor phase. Analytical flow cytometry was used to check the purity and quantity of each magnetically sorted T cell population. Each sorted fraction had its genomic DNA isolated and then quantified by UV absorbance on a Nanodrop 2000c. What the study reported, not specific to this receptor: Even with the large sequencing depth, rarefaction of the sorted-subset datasets indicated that sequencing was incomplete. Compared with non-shared clonotypes, the clonotypes found in all four sorted-subset donors had higher generation probabilities. The genetic and exposure-history diversity represented was limited by the small number of donors. Naive subsets generally had larger estimated clonotype richness than memory subsets. Sharing across four donors was observed for 4.5% to 6.5% of naive CD4, 3.5% of naive CD8, about 2.3% of memory CD4, and roughly 0.4% of memory CD8 clonotypes. Sampling was restricted to blood, and TCR repertoires in tissue are likely to differ from TCR repertoires in blood. Pairwise subsampling led to the expectation that sequencing depth would affect the degree of clonotype sharing among donors.

The chain is assembled from TRBV19 and TRBJ1-1, with a tentative D gene TRBD1 over 5 matching bases. The receptor was derived from a man in his late teens or twenties in good health. Some clones in this sample may be carry-over from other donors' samples. Specimen: naive CD8+ T cells from PBMCs. Sample cell subset or site, as interpreted from the label and publication: CD45RA+CCR7+. The DNA is as follows: TGTGCCAGTAGTAATGGGGGAAGTACTGAAGCTTTCTTT. Its protein reads: CASSNGGSTEAFF.